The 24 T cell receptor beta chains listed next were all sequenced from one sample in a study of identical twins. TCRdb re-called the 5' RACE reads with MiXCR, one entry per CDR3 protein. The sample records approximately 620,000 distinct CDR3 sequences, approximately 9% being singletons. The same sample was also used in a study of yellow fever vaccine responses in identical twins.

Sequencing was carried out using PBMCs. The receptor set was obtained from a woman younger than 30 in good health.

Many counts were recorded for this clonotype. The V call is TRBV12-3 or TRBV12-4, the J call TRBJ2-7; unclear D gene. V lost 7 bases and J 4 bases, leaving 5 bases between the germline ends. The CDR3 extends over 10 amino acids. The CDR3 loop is CASTSYEQYF. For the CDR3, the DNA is TGTGCCAGCACCTCTTACGAGCAGTACTTC.

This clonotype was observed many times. For the CDR3, the DNA is TGTGCCAGCAGTCCAGGGAGGGGAAGGGGTGAGCAGTTCTTC. It is translated as CASSPGRGRGEQFF. The rearrangement joins TRBV6-2 or TRBV6-3 to TRBJ2-1; 7 bases match TRBD2. The CDR3 consists of 14 residues. The J segment lost 9 bases and the V segment lost 5 bases, leaving 10 bases of the junction unmatched. Germline values: CDR1 MNHEY, CDR2 SVGEGT.

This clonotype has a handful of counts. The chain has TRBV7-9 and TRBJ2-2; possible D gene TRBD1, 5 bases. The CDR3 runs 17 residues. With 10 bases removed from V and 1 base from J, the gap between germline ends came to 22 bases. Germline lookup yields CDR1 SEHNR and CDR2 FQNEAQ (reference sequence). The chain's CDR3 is CANRLVIGHRNTGELFF. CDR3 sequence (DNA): TGTGCCAACCGCTTGGTCATCGGACATAGGAACACCGGGGAGCTGTTTTTT.

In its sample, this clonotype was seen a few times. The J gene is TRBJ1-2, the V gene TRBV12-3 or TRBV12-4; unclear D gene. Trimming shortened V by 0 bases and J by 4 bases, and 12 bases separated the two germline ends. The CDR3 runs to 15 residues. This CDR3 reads CASSLAGTKPYGYTF. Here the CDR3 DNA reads TGTGCCAGCAGTTTAGCTGGAACGAAACCCTATGGCTACACCTTC.

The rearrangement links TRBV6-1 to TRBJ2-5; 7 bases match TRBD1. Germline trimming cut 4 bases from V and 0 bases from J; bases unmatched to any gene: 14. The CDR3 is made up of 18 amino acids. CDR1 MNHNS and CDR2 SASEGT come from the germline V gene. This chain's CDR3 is CASSAHRGFLGYQETQYF. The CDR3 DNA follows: TGTGCCAGCAGTGCACACAGGGGATTTCTGGGCTACCAAGAGACCCAGTACTTC.

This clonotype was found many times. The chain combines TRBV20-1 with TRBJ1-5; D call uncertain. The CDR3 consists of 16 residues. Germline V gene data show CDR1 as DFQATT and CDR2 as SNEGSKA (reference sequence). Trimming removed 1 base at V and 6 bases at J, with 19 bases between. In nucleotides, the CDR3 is TGCAGTGCTAGAGCCAGCCAAGGGAGGGTCGGTCAGCCCCAGCATTTT. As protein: CSARASQGRVGQPQHF.

CDR3 region: CASSFWGATYNEQFF. CDR3 DNA: TGTGCCAGCAGTTTTTGGGGGGCAACCTACAATGAGCAGTTCTTC. This chain joins TRBV27 and TRBJ2-1, with D perhaps assigned TRBD1 or TRBD2 (6 bases each). Germline loops: CDR1 MNHEY, CDR2 SMNVEV (reference sequence). V lost 3 bases and J 2 bases, leaving 11 bases between the germline ends. The CDR3 is made up of 15 amino acids.

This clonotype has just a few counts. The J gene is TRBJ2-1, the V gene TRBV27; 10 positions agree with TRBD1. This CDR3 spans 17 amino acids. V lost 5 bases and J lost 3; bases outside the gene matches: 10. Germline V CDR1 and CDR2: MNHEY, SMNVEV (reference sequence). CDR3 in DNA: TGTGCCAGCAGTACCCTGCTAGGACAGGGGGTCTACAATGAGCAGTTCTTC. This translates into CASSTLLGQGVYNEQFF.

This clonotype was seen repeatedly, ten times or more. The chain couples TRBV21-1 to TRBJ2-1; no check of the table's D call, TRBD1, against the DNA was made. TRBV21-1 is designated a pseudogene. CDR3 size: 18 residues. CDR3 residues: CASSKVIQEGRPSHEQFF. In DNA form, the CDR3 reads TGTGCCAGCAGCAAAGTCATTCAGGAGGGGCGACCCTCTCATGAGCAGTTCTTC.

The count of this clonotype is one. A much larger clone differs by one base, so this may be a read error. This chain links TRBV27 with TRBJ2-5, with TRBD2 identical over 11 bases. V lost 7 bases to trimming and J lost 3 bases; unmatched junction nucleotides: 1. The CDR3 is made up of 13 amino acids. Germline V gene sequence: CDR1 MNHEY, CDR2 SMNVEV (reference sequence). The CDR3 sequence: CASTGLAEETQYF. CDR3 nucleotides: TGTGCCAGCACGGGACTAGCGGAAGAGACCCAGTACTTC.

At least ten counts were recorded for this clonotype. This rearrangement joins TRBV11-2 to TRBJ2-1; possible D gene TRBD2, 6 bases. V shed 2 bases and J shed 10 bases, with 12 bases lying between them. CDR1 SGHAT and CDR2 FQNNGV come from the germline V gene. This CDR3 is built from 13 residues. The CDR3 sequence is CASSLLGGREQFF. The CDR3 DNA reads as TGTGCCAGCAGCTTATTGGGGGGACGCGAGCAGTTCTTC.

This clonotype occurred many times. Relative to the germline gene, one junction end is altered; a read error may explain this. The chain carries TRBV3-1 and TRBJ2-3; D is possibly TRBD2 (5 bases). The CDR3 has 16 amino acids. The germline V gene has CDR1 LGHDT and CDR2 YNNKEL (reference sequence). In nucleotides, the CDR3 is TGCGCCAGCAGCCAAGACCTAGCCGGGGGCACAGATACGCAGTATTTT. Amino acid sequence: CASSQDLAGGTDTQYF.

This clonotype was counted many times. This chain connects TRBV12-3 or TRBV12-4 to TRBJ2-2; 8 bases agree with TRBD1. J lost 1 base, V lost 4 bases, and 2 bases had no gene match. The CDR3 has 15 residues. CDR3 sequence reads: CASSYGQGNTGELFF. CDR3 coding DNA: TGTGCCAGCAGTTACGGACAGGGGAACACCGGGGAGCTGTTTTTT.

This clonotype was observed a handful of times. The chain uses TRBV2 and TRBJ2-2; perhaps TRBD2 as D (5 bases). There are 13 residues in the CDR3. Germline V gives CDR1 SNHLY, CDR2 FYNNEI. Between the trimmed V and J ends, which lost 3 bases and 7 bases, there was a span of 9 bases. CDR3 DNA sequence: TGTGCCAGCAGTGAGCGGACTTACGGGGAGCTGTTTTTT. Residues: CASSERTYGELFF.

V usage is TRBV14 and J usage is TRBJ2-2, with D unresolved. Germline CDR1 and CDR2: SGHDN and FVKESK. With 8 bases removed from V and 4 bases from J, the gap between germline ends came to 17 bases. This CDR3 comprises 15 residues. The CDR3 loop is CASGLSKKSTGELFF. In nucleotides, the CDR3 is TGTGCCAGCGGCCTGAGTAAGAAAAGCACCGGGGAGCTGTTTTTT.

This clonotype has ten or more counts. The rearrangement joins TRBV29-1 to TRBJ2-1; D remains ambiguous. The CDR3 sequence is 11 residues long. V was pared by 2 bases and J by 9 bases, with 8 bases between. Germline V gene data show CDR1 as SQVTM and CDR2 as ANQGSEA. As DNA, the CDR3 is TGCAGCGTTGAAAGGACCGGTGAGCAGTTCTTC. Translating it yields CSVERTGEQFF.

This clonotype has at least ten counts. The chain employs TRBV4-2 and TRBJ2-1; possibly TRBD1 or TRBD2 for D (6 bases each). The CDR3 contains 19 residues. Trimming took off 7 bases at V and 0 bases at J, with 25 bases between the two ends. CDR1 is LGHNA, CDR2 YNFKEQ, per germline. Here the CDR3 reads CASTETRGGFSSSYNEQFF. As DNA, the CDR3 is TGTGCCAGCACCGAGACAAGAGGGGGGTTTTCTAGCTCCTACAATGAGCAGTTCTTC.

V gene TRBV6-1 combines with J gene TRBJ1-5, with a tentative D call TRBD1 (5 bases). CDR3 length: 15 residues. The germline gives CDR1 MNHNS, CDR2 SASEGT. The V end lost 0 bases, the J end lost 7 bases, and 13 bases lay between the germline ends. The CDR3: CASSEAPRVRQPQHF. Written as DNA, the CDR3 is TGTGCCAGCAGTGAAGCACCCAGGGTCCGACAGCCCCAGCATTTT.

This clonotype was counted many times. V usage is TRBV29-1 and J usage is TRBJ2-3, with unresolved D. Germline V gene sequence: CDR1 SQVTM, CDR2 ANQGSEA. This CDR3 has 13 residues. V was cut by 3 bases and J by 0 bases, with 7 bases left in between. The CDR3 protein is CSVEEGSTDTQYF. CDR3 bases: TGCAGCGTTGAGGAAGGGAGCACAGATACGCAGTATTTT.

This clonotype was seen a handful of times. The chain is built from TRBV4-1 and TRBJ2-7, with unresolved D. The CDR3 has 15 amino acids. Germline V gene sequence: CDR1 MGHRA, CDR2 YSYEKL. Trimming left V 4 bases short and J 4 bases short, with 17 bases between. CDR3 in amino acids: CASSLTPVARYEQYF. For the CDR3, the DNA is TGCGCCAGCAGCCTCACCCCAGTCGCGCGGTACGAGCAGTACTTC.

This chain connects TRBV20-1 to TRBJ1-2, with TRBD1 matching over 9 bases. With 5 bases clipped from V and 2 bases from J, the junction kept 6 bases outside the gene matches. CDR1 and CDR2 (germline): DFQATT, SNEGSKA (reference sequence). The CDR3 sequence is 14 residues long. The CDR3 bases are TGCAGTGCTCTTACCGGGACAGGGAACTATGGCTACACCTTC. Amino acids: CSALTGTGNYGYTF.

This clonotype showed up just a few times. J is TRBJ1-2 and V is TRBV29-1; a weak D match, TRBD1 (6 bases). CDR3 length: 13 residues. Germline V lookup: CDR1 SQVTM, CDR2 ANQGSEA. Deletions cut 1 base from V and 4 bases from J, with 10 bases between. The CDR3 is CSVEGRGSYGYTF. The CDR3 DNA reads TGCAGCGTTGAAGGCAGGGGATCCTATGGCTACACCTTC. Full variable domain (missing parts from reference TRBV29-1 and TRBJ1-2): SAVISQKPSRDICQRGTSLTIQCQVDSQVTMMFWYRQQPGQSLTLIATANQGSEATYESGFVIDKFPISRPNLTFSTLTVSNMSPEDSSIYLCSVEGRGSYGYTFGSGTRLTVV.

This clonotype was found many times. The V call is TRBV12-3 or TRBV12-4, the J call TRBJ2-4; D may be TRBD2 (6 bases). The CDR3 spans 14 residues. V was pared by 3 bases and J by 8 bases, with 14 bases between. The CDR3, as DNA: TGTGCCAGCAGTTTTTTTGGCAGGGAGGACATTCAGTACTTC. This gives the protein CASSFFGREDIQYF.

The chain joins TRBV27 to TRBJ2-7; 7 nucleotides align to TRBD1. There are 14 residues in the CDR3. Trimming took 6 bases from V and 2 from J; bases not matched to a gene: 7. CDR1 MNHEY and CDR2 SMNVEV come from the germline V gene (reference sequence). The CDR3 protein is CASRTRDSPYEQYF. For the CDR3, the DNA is TGTGCCAGCAGGACCCGGGACAGCCCCTACGAGCAGTACTTC.